Here is one TCR beta chain with its context. Its target is not known. The CDR3 runs 14 residues. V trimming: 4 bases; J trimming: 2 bases; junction bases outside the gene matches: 5. The germline V gene encodes CDR1 LNHDA and CDR2 SQIVND (reference sequence). These data originate in a study of T cells in Graves' hyperthyroidism and ophthalmopathy. Study-wide results and caveats: Through a model of 13 V-J features, ophthalmopathy was separated from stable hyperthyroidism.

RNA transcripts provided the source from which TCR beta CDR3 regions were amplified. The HTBI set primed first-round TCR CDR3 RT-PCR. TCRdb independently ran MiXCR on the multiplex PCR reads; one entry per CDR3 protein. The sample lists 470,000 or so distinct CDR3 sequences; around 21% were seen once. Uncontrolled infection, other autoimmune disease, pregnancy and lactation each barred patients from inclusion. Every diagnosis used clinical symptoms, serum thyroxine and TRAb, thyroid ultrasound and orbital computed tomography. Each 10 ml fresh peripheral blood draw supplied the PBMCs. The sequenced material came from blood. The chain combines TRBV19 with TRBJ2-7, with 7 positions matching TRBD2. This TCR was recovered from a man aged 18 to 29 with Graves' hyperthyroidism. The CDR3 spells CASSTSGRTYEQYF. The CDR3 nucleotides are TGTGCCAGTAGTACTAGCGGCAGGACCTACGAGCAGTACTTC.